What follows are 26 T cell receptor beta chains derived from one specimen sequenced in a study of metastatic and nonmetastatic thyroid tumors (dated by TCRdb to 2018 to 2020). Library preparation employed PCR. The data were produced on an Illumina HiSeq 4000. TCRdb itself trimmed the public reads at Q25 with fastp, ran MiXCR and retained productive beta chains. In this sample the table shows about 23,000 clones, over 20% of which occur a single time. Under 30% of the sample rests with the top ten. No treatment had been received by any patient before thyroid surgery. Sequenced sample: blood. These receptors all come from a female donor with papillary thyroid cancer or a benign thyroid nodule (not recorded which). Some clones in this sample may be carry-over from other donors' samples.

Ten or more counts support this clone. The genes are TRBV20-1 and TRBJ1-2, with D uncertain. CDR1 and CDR2 (germline): DFQATT, SNEGSKA (reference sequence). This CDR3 region has 11 residues. The V end lost 1 base, the J end lost 6 bases, and 6 bases lay between the germline ends. The CDR3 DNA is TGCAGTGCTAGAGCCTCGGATGGCTACACCTTC. This sequence encodes CSARASDGYTF.

This clone came up many times. The V gene is TRBV7-9, the J gene TRBJ1-6; TRBD1 matches 7 bases. V was pared by 7 bases and J by 4 bases, with 4 bases of the junction left unmatched. Germline loops: CDR1 SEHNR, CDR2 FQNEAQ (reference sequence). The length of the CDR3 is 14 residues. The CDR3 DNA follows: TGTGCCAGCACCTTGGGACAGTATAATTCACCCCTCCACTTT. Its translation: CASTLGQYNSPLHF.

This clone was observed at least ten times. The genes are TRBV9 and TRBJ2-7; 7 bases map to TRBD1. Germline-derived CDR1 and CDR2 are SGDLS and YYNGEE. The CDR3 length is 18 residues. J lost 0 bases, V lost 4 bases, and 16 bases had no gene match. In DNA form, the CDR3 reads TGTGCCAGCAGCCCCCGCATGACCGGCCGGGACAGCTCCTACGAGCAGTACTTC. Translation: CASSPRMTGRDSSYEQYF.

This clone showed up just a few times. This chain links TRBV27 with TRBJ1-2; TRBD1 agrees at 7 bases. The V gene end was trimmed by 5 bases and the J gene end by 6 bases; junction bases not matched to a gene: 15. Germline V gene sequence: CDR1 MNHEY, CDR2 SMNVEV (reference sequence). The CDR3 extends over 16 amino acids. The CDR3 region has the DNA TGTGCCAGCAGTGATCGGGGACAGACCGCTAGGAATGGCTACACCTTC. It is translated as CASSDRGQTARNGYTF.

The chain employs TRBV28 and TRBJ2-7; D may be TRBD1 or TRBD2 (5 bases each). V lost 10 bases and J lost 2, with 21 bases in between. The germline gives CDR1 MDHEN, CDR2 SYDVKM. The CDR3 is made up of 15 amino acids. The CDR3 DNA sequence: TGTGCCATTCTTCGTGTTGGGGGAAAGCCCTACGAGCAGTACTTC. Translation gives CAILRVGGKPYEQYF.

This clone was observed a handful of times. At one of its ends the junction is not consistent with the germline gene, which may arise from a read error. The chain uses TRBV2 and TRBJ2-5, with a weak D call TRBD2 (5 bases). CDR3 size: 14 residues. CDR1 SNHLY and CDR2 FYNNEI come from the germline V gene. The CDR3 region is CASSGSAEAGPQHF. The CDR3 nucleotides read TGTGCCAGCTCAGGCTCGGCGGAGGCTGGGCCCCAACACTTC.

This clone has a count of ten or more. The chain combines TRBV24-1 with TRBJ1-5, with D perhaps matching TRBD1 (6 bases). In germline, CDR1 is KGHDR, CDR2 SFDVKD. The CDR3 contains 13 residues. V was pared by 7 bases and J by 4 bases, with 10 bases between. The CDR3 DNA reads TGTGCCACCAGCGATACAGGGAATCAGCCCCAGCATTTT. Amino acid sequence: CATSDTGNQPQHF.

The table lists this clone with a few counts. This may arise from a read error, as a much more abundant clone is one base away. Given the absence of the conserved phenylalanine or tryptophan at the CDR3 end, a read error is likely. The chain is built from TRBV29-1 and TRBJ1-4; TRBD1 might be the D (5 bases). This CDR3 region has 15 residues. Germline V gene data show CDR1 as SQVTM and CDR2 as ANQGSEA. V gave up 4 bases and J gave up 3 bases, with 15 bases separating them. Written as DNA, the CDR3 is TGCAGCGTTGGGGGGGGTCAGGACGCTAATGAAAAACTGTTTCTT. Translation: CSVGGGQDANEKLFL.

The V gene is TRBV30, the J gene TRBJ1-2; TRBD1 might be the D (5 bases). Trimming shortened V by 7 bases and J by 8 bases, and 11 bases separated the two germline ends. Germline V lookup: CDR1 GTSNPN, CDR2 SVGIG (reference sequence). The CDR3 runs to 10 residues. CDR3 protein: CASGTHGYTF. The DNA of the CDR3 is TGTGCCTCTGGGACGCACGGCTACACCTTC.

The chain combines TRBV4-3 with TRBJ1-1; D call uncertain. Trimming stripped 0 bases from V and 5 bases from J, with 7 bases between. CDR1 and CDR2 from the germline V gene are LGHNA and YSLEER. The CDR3 extends over 13 amino acids. CDR3 sequence reads: CASSQDLVTEAFF. CDR3 DNA sequence: TGCGCCAGCAGCCAAGATTTGGTAACTGAAGCTTTCTTT.

This clone is labeled as medium-sized (0.01 to 0.1%). The genes are TRBV6-5 and TRBJ2-5; 8 bases are a match to TRBD2. The V segment lost 2 bases and the J segment 7 bases; nucleotides outside the gene matches: 6. This CDR3 is built from 14 residues. Germline-derived CDR1 and CDR2 are MNHEY and SVGAGI. This CDR3 is CASSYPRGGGTQYF. As DNA, the CDR3 is TGTGCCAGCAGTTACCCACGGGGGGGTGGGACCCAGTACTTC.

The rearrangement links TRBV27 to TRBJ2-3, with TRBD2 matching 13 bases. The CDR3 has 16 amino acids. From germline, CDR1 is MNHEY and CDR2 SMNVEV (reference sequence). After removal of 4 bases from V and 3 bases from J, the junction contained 4 bases not matched to a gene. CDR3 protein: CASSSRLAGGTDTQYF. DNA for the CDR3: TGTGCCAGCAGTTCACGACTAGCGGGAGGAACAGATACGCAGTATTTT.

This clone was counted only a few times. The junction shows a germline mismatch at one end, possibly a read error. The J gene is TRBJ2-7, the V gene TRBV6-1; possibly TRBD2 for D (5 bases). The CDR3 sequence is 12 residues long. Germline V gene sequence: CDR1 MNHNS, CDR2 SASEGT. The CDR3 here is CASIRGSYDQYF. The CDR3 DNA sequence: TGTGCCAGCATCCGGGGTTCCTACGATCAGTACTTC.

The chain recombines TRBV15 with TRBJ2-7; unclear D gene. Germline CDR1 and CDR2: LNHNV and YYDKDF (reference sequence). CDR3 size: 16 residues. The V and J ends lost 1 base and 3 bases respectively, with 16 bases between them. The DNA for the CDR3 is TGTGCCACCAGCAGAGCCCTCAAGGCCAGAAACTACGAGCAGTACTTC. Encoded protein: CATSRALKARNYEQYF.

This clone was detected ten times or more. CDR3 loop: CASTTGTGELFF. The CDR3 DNA reads as TGTGCCAGCACGACGGGCACCGGGGAGCTGTTTTTT. The chain has TRBV7-3 and TRBJ2-2; D call uncertain. CDR1 is SGHTA, CDR2 FQGTGA, per germline. V was shortened by 7 bases and J by 4 bases, with 7 bases between the two germline ends. This CDR3 is 12 amino acids long.

In its sample, this clone ranks as medium-sized (0.01 to 0.1%). The chain joins TRBV12-3 or TRBV12-4 to TRBJ2-7; D unclear. V was trimmed by 3 bases and J by 6 bases, leaving 9 bases between them. The length of the CDR3 is 12 residues. As DNA, the CDR3 is TGTGCCAGCAGTTTGGATGAGCGCGAGCAGTACTTC. It encodes CASSLDEREQYF.

This clone was observed many times. V and J are TRBV5-6 and TRBJ2-7; TRBD2 matches at 9 bases. In germline, CDR1 is SGHDT, CDR2 YYEEEE. Unmatched junction bases numbered 13, after V lost 6 bases and J lost 3 bases. CDR3 length: 16 amino acids. CDR3 in amino acids: CASTLAGVGQFYEQYF. The CDR3 DNA reads TGTGCCAGCACCTTAGCGGGAGTGGGGCAGTTCTACGAGCAGTACTTC. The whole variable domain, filled in from reference TRBV5-6 and TRBJ2-7, reads DAGVTQSPTHLIKTRGQQVTLRCSPKSGHDTVSWYQQALGQGPQFIFQYYEEEERQRGNFPDRFSGHQFPNYSSELNVNALLLGDSALYLCASTLAGVGQFYEQYFGPGTRLTVT.

The chain carries TRBV20-1 and TRBJ2-1; TRBD2 aligns across 11 bases. The CDR3 has 15 amino acids. With 1 base clipped from V and 4 bases from J, the junction kept 3 bases outside the gene matches. The germline CDR1 and CDR2 sequences are DFQATT and SNEGSKA (reference sequence). CDR3 residues: CSARGGLADYNEQFF. CDR3 DNA: TGCAGTGCTAGAGGGGGACTAGCGGATTACAATGAGCAGTTCTTC.

In this sample, this clone turned up many times. The gene calls are TRBV6-2 or TRBV6-3 and TRBJ2-2, with D tentatively TRBD2 (5 bases). The ends were cut back, 5 bases at V and 6 bases at J, with 10 bases in the middle. The CDR3 spans 13 residues. Germline-derived CDR1 and CDR2 are MNHEY and SVGEGT. The CDR3 DNA reads TGTGCCAGCAGTGGAGGACGCGCCGGGGAGCTGTTTTTT. Its translation: CASSGGRAGELFF.

This clone was observed a few times. One end of the junction is discordant with germline, which a read error may explain. The chain employs TRBV6-2 or TRBV6-3 and TRBJ1-5; 9 bases match TRBD1. Germline lookup yields CDR1 MNHEY and CDR2 SVGEGT. This CDR3 has 15 residues. CDR3 region: CVSSSRGQGNQHQHF. CDR3 nucleotides: TGTGTCAGCAGTTCCCGGGGACAGGGCAATCAGCACCAGCATTTT.

This clone was counted many times. The rearrangement links TRBV6-2 or TRBV6-3 to TRBJ2-1; D gene uncertain. Per germline, CDR1 MNHEY and CDR2 SVGEGT. This CDR3 has 14 amino acids. The V end lost 6 bases, the J end lost 0 bases, and 9 bases lay between the germline ends. The CDR3 nucleotides read TGTGCCAGCAGCCTTGCCGCCTCCTACAATGAGCAGTTCTTC. Protein product: CASSLAASYNEQFF.

This clone is labeled as medium-sized. The V gene is TRBV27, the J gene TRBJ1-6; D unclear. This CDR3 comprises 15 residues. V dropped 1 base and J dropped 6 bases, with 10 bases sitting between them. The germline V gene has CDR1 MNHEY and CDR2 SMNVEV (reference sequence). In DNA form, the CDR3 reads TGTGCCAGCAGTTTATACGGCCAACCTAATTCACCCCTCCACTTT. Protein product: CASSLYGQPNSPLHF.

This clone was detected ten times or more. This chain uses TRBV9 with TRBJ2-4, with 12 bases identical to TRBD1. Germline V gene data show CDR1 as SGDLS and CDR2 as YYNGEE. The CDR3 consists of 16 residues. V dropped 3 bases and J dropped 1; count of bases not matched to a gene: 2. In DNA form, the CDR3 reads TGTGCCAGCAGCGCGGGACAGGGGGCGGCCAAAAACATTCAGTACTTC. Encoded protein: CASSAGQGAAKNIQYF.

The chain uses TRBV6-4 and TRBJ2-5; D possibly corresponds to TRBD2 (6 bases). The CDR3 length is 15 residues. V was trimmed by 6 bases and J by 1 base, leaving 15 bases between them. The germline CDR1 and CDR2 sequences are MRHNA and SNTAGT. Here the CDR3 DNA reads TGTGCCAGCAGGCCACGTAGCGGAACCCAAGAGACCCAGTACTTC. Protein: CASRPRSGTQETQYF.

This clone was counted many times. The chain uses TRBV4-3 and TRBJ2-1, with unresolved D. The CDR3 has 15 residues. CDR1 and CDR2 (germline): LGHNA, YSLEER. Trimming took 0 bases from V and 2 from J, leaving 8 bases between them. The CDR3 here is CASSQDRGTYNEQFF. Here the CDR3 DNA reads TGCGCCAGCAGCCAAGATAGAGGAACCTACAATGAGCAGTTCTTC.

The J gene is TRBJ2-5, the V gene TRBV29-1, with no clear D. Per germline, CDR1 SQVTM and CDR2 ANQGSEA. V lost 7 bases to trimming and J lost 7 bases, with 19 bases between them. The length of the CDR3 is 13 residues. CDR3 region: CSAYLGVVGTQYF. In DNA, the CDR3 is TGCAGCGCTTACCTGGGTGTCGTTGGGACCCAGTACTTC. The full variable domain, in which reference TRBV29-1 and TRBJ2-5 provide the parts outside the CDR3, is SAVISQKPSRDICQRGTSLTIQCQVDSQVTMMFWYRQQPGQSLTLIATANQGSEATYESGFVIDKFPISRPNLTFSTLTVSNMSPEDSSIYLCSAYLGVVGTQYFGPGTRLLVL.